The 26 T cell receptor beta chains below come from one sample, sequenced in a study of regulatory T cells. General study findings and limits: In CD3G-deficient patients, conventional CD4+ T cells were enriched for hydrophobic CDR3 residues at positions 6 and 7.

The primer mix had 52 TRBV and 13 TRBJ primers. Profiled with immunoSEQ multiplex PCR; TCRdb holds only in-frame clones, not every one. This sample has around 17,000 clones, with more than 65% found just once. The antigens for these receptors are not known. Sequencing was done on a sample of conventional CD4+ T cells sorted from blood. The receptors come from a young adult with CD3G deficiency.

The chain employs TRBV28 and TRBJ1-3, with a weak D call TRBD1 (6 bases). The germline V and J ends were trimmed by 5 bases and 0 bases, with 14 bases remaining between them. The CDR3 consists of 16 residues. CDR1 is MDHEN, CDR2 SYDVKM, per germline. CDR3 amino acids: CASSPRTEYSGNTIYF. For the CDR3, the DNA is TGTGCCAGCAGTCCGCGGACAGAGTACTCTGGAAACACCATATATTTT.

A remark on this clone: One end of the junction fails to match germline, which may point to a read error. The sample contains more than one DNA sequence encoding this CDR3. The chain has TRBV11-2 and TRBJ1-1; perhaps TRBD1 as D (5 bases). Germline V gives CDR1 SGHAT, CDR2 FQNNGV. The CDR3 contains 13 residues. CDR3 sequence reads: CASSWQGRTEAFF. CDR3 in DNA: TGTGCCAGTAGCTGGCAGGGAAGGACTGAAGCTTTCTTT.

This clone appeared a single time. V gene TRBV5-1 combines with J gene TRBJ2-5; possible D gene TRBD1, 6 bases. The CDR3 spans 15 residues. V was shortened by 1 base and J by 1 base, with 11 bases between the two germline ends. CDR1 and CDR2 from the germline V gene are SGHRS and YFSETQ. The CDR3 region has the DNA TGCGCCAGCAGCTTGAATGGACAGAGCCAAGAGACCCAGTACTTC. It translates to CASSLNGQSQETQYF.

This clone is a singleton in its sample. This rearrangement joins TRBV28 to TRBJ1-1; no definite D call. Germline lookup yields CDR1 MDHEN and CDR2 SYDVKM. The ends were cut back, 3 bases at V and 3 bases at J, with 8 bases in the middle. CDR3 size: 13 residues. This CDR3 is CASSFNSYTEAFF. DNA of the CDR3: TGTGCCAGCAGTTTCAACAGCTACACTGAAGCTTTCTTT.

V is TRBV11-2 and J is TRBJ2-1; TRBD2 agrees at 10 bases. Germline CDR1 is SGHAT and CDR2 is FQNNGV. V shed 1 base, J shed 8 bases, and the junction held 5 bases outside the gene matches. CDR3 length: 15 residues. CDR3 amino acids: CASSLVSSGSHEQFF. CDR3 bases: TGTGCCAGCAGCTTAGTGTCTAGCGGGAGTCATGAGCAGTTCTTC.

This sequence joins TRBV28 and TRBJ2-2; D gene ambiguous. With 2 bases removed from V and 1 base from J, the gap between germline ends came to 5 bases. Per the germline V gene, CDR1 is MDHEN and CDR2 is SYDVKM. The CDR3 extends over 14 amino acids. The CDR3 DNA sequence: TGTGCCAGCAGTTTAAGGCAGAACACCGGGGAGCTGTTTTTT. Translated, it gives CASSLRQNTGELFF.

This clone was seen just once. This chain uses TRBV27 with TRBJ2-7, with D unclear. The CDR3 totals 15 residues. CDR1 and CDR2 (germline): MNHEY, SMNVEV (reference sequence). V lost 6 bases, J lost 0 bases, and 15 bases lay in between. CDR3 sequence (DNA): TGTGCCAGCAGGTCGGTAGGGTCAGGCTCCTACGAGCAGTACTTC. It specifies CASRSVGSGSYEQYF.

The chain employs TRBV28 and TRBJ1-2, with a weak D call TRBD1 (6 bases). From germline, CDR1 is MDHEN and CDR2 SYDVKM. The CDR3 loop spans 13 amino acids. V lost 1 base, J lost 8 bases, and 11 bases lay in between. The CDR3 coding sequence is TGTGCCAGCAGTTTATTGGGGGCTTACGGCTACACCTTC. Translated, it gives CASSLLGAYGYTF.

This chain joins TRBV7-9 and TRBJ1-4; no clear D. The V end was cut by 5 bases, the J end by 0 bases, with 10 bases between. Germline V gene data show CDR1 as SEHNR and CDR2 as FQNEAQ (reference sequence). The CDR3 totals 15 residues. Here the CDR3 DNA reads TGTGCCAGCAGCGCCCTCGCTTCAACTAATGAAAAACTGTTTTTT. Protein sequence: CASSALASTNEKLFF.

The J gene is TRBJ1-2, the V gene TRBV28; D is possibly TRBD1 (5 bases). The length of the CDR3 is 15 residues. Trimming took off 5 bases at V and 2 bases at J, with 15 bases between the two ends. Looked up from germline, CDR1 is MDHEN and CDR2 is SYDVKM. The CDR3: CASSTIYRPNYGYTF. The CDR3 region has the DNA TGTGCCAGCAGTACGATATACAGGCCAAACTATGGCTACACCTTC.

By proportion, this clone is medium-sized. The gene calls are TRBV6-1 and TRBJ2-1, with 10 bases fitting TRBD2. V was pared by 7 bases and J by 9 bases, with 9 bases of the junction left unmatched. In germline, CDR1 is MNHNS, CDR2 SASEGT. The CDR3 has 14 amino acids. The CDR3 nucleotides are TGTGCCAGCACGATAAGCGGGAGGGTAGCTGAGCAGTTCTTC. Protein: CASTISGRVAEQFF.

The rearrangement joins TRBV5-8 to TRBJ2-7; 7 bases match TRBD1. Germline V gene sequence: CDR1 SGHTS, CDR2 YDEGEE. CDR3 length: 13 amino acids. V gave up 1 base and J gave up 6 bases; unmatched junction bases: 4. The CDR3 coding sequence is TGTGCCAGCAGCTTGTGGACAGGACTCGAGCAGTACTTC. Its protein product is CASSLWTGLEQYF. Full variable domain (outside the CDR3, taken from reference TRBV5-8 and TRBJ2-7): EAGVTQSPTHLIKTRGQQATLRCSPISGHTSVYWYQQALGLGLQFLLWYDEGEERNRGNFPPRFSGRQFPNYSSELNVNALELEDSALYLCASSLWTGLEQYFGPGTRLTVT.

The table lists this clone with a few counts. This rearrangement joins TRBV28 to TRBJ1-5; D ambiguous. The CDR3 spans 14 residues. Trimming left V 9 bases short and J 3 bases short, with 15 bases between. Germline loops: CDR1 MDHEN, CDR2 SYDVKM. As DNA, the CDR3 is TGTGCCAGTATGTCGTGGCGGTCCAATCAGCCCCAGCATTTT. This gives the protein CASMSWRSNQPQHF.

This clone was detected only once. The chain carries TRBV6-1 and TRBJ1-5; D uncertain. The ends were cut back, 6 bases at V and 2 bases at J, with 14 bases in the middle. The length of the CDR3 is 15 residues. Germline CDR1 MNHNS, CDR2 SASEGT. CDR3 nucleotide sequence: TGTGCCAGCAGCGATGGGCCCTTAGGCAATCAGCCCCAGCATTTT. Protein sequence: CASSDGPLGNQPQHF.

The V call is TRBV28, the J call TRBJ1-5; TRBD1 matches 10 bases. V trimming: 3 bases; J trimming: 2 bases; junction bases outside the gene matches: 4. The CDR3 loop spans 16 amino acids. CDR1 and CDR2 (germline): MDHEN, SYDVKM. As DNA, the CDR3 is TGTGCCAGCAGTTTGACAGGGGGCCGAGGCAATCAGCCCCAGCATTTT. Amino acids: CASSLTGGRGNQPQHF. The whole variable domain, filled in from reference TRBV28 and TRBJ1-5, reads DVKVTQSSRYLVKRTGEKVFLECVQDMDHENMFWYRQDPGLGLRLIYFSYDVKMKEKGDIPEGYSVSREKKERFSLILESASTNQTSMYLCASSLTGGRGNQPQHFGDGTRLSIL.

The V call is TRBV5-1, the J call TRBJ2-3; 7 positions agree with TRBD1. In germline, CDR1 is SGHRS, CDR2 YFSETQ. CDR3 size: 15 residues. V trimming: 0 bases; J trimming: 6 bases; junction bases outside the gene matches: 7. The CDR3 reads CASSLGDRFSDTQYF. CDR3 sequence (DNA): TGCGCCAGCAGCTTGGGGGACAGATTTTCGGATACGCAGTATTTT.

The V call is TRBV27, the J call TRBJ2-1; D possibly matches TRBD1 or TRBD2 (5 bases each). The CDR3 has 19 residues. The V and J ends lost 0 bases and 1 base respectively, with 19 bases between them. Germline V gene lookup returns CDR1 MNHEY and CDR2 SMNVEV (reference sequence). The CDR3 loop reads CASSLSIRSGRGSYNEQFF. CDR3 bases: TGTGCCAGCAGTTTATCGATCCGTTCGGGACGCGGTTCCTACAATGAGCAGTTCTTC.

This CDR3 reads CASSLGGITYEQYF. CDR3 nucleotides: TGTGCCAGCAGCTTAGGGGGAATAACCTACGAGCAGTACTTC. The chain joins TRBV11-2 to TRBJ2-7; D gene uncertain. The length of the CDR3 is 14 residues. Germline lookup yields CDR1 SGHAT and CDR2 FQNNGV. Trimming pared 1 base from V and 2 bases from J, leaving 9 bases between.

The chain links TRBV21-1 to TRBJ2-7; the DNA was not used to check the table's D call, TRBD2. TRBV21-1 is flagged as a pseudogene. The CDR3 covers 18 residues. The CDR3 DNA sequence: TGTGCCAGCAGCAAAAAACAGGCCCTCGGGACTAGTTACTACGAGCAGTACTTC. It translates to CASSKKQALGTSYYEQYF.

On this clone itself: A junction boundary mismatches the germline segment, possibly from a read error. The CDR3 coding sequence is TGTGCCTGGAGAGATCGGGGAGACAGGAGAATGATCTTT. Its translation is CAWRDRGDRRMIF. V gene TRBV30 combines with J gene TRBJ1-1; D is possibly TRBD1 (6 bases). The CDR3 contains 13 residues. Germline CDR1 is GTSNPN and CDR2 is SVGIG (reference sequence).

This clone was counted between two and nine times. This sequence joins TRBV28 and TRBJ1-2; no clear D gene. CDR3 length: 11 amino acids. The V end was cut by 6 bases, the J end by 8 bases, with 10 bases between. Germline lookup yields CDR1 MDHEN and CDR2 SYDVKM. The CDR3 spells CASRRLRGYTF. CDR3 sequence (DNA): TGTGCCAGCAGGCGGCTTCGAGGCTACACCTTC.

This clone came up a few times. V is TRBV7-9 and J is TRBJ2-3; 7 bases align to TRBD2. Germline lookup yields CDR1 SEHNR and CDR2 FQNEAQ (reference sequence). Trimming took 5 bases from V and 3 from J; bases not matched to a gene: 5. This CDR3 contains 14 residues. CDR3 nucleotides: TGTGCCAGCAGCGCCGGACTAGGAACAGATACGCAGTATTTT. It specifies CASSAGLGTDTQYF.

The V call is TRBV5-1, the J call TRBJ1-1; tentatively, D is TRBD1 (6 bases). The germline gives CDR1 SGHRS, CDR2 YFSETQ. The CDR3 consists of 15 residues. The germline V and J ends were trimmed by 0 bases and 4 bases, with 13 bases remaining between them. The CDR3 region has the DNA TGCGCCAGCAGCTTGGATGGGGGCGCGGGCACTGAAGCTTTCTTT. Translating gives CASSLDGGAGTEAFF.

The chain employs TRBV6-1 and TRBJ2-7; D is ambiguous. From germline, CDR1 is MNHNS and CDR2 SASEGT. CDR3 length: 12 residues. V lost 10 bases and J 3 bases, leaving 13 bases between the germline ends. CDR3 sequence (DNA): TGTGCCACAACGGAACCCGACTACGAGCAGTACTTC. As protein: CATTEPDYEQYF.

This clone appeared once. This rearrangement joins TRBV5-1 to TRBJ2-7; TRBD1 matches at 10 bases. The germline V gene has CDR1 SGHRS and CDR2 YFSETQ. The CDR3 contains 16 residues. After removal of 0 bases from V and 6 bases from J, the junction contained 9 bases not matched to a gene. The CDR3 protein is CASSLGRGTGVAEQYF. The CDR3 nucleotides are TGCGCCAGCAGCTTGGGGCGTGGGACAGGGGTAGCCGAGCAGTACTTC.

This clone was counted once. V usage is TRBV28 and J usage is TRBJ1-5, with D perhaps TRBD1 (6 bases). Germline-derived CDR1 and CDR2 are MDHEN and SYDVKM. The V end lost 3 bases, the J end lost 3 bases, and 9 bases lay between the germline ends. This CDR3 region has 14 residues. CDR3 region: CASSFGQFNQPQHF. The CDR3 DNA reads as TGTGCCAGCAGTTTCGGACAGTTCAATCAGCCCCAGCATTTT.